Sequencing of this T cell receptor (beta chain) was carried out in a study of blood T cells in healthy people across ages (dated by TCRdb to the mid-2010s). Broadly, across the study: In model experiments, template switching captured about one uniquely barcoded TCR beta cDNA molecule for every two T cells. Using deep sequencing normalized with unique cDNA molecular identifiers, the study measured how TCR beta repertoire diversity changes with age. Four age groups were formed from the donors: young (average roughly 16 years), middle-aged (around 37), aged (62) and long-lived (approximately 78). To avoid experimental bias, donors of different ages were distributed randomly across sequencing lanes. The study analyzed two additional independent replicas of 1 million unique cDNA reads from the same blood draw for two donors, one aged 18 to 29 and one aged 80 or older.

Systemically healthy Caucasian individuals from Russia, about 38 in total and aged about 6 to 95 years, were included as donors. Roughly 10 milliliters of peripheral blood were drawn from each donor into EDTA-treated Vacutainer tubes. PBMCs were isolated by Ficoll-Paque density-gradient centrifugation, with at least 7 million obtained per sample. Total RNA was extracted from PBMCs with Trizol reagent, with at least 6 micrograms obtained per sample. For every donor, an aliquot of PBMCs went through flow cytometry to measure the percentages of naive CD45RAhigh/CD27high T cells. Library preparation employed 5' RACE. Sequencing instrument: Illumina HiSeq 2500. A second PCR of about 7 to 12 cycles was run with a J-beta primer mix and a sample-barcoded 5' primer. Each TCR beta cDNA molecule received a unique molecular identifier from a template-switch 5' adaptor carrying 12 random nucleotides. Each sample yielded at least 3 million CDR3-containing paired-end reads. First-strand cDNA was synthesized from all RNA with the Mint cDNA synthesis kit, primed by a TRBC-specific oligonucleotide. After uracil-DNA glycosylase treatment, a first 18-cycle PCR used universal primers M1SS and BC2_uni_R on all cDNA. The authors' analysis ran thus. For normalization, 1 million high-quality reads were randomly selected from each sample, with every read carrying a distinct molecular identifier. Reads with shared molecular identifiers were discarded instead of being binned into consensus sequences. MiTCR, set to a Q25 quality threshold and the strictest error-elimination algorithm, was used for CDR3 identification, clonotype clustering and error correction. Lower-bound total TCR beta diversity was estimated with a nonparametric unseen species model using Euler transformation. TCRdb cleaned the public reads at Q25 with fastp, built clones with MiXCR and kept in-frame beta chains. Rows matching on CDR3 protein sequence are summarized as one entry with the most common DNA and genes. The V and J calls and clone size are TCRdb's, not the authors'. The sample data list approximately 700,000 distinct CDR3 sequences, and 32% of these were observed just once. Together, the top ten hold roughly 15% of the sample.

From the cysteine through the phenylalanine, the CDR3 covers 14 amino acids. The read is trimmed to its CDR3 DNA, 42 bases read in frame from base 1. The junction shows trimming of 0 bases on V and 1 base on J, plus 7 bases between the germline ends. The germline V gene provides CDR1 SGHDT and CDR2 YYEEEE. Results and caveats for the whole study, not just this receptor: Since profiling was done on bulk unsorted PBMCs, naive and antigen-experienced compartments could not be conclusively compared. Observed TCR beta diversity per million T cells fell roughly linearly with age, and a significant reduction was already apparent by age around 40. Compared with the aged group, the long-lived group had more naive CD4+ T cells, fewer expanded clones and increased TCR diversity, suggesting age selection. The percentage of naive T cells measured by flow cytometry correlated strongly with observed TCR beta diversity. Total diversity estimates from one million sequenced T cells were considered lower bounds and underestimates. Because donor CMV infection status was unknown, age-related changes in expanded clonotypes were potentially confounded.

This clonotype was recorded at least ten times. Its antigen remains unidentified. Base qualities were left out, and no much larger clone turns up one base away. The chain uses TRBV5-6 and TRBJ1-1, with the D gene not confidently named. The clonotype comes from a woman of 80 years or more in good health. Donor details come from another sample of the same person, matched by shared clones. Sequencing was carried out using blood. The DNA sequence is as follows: TGTGCCAGCAGCTTGGGGCGGAGGAACACTGAAGCTTTCTTT. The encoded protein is CASSLGRRNTEAFF.